This is a list of T cell receptor beta chains from one sample in a study of response to subunit inactivated influenza vaccine. TCRdb independently ran MiXCR on the RT-PCR reads; one entry per CDR3 protein. Among around 750,000 distinct CDR3 sequences listed, roughly 20% were seen once. The material was PBMCs from blood, obtained approximately 5 days after vaccination. The receptors were sampled from a man aged 45-65 years who received an inactivated influenza vaccine. CDR3s include the opening cysteine and the closing phenylalanine or tryptophan. D genes are given only for firm matches. The size field is filled for only some rows; it gives once, few, many or a size class.

v_gene,d_gene,abundance,j_gene,CDR3aa,CDR3nt
TRBV5-1,NA,many,TRBJ1-1,CASSLLGSGNTEAFF,TGCGCCAGCAGCTTATTGGGGTCGGGTAACACTGAAGCTTTCTTT
TRBV6-4,TRBD2,few,TRBJ2-2,CASSDSQVAGDPNTGELFF,TGTGCCAGCAGTGACTCCCAAGTAGCGGGGGATCCGAACACCGGGGAGCTGTTTTTT
TRBV7-8,NA,NA,TRBJ1-3,CASSLAVGWTLGNTIYF,TGTGCCAGCAGCTTAGCTGTGGGTTGGACACTTGGAAACACCATATATTTT
TRBV9,TRBD1,NA,TRBJ2-7,CASSARQGFYEQYF,TGTGCCAGCAGCGCACGACAGGGGTTTTACGAGCAGTACTTC
TRBV20-1,NA,NA,TRBJ2-3,CSARGNTDTQYF,TGCAGTGCCAGGGGAAACACAGATACGCAGTATTTT
TRBV18,NA,few,TRBJ1-2,CASSPQDQGGYTF,TGTGCCAGCTCACCACAGGACCAAGGAGGCTACACCTTC
TRBV7-9,TRBD2,NA,TRBJ2-5,CASSPGTTNQETQYF,TGTGCCAGCAGCCCAGGGACTACCAACCAAGAGACCCAGTACTTC
TRBV12-3/TRBV12-4,NA,NA,TRBJ1-5,CASSFTGKDQPQHF,TGTGCCAGCAGTTTCACAGGGAAAGATCAGCCCCAGCATTTT
TRBV12-3/TRBV12-4,TRBD2,NA,TRBJ2-6,CASSSGTRGANVLTF,TGTGCCAGCAGTTCCGGGACTAGGGGGGCCAACGTCCTGACTTTC
TRBV7-9,TRBD1,NA,TRBJ1-6,CASSLSGGQGSSPLHF,TGTGCCAGCAGCTTAAGCGGGGGACAGGGGAGTTCACCCCTCCACTTT
TRBV6-1,NA,NA,TRBJ2-2,CASLFAAPSTGELFF,TGTGCCAGCCTATTTGCAGCCCCAAGCACCGGGGAGCTGTTTTTT
TRBV29-1,NA,NA,TRBJ2-1,CSVDGGAFSYNEQFF,TGCAGCGTTGATGGGGGGGCCTTTTCCTACAATGAGCAGTTCTTC
TRBV5-1,NA,NA,TRBJ2-7,CASSLGLRQDSYEQYF,TGCGCCAGCAGCCTTGGACTCCGACAGGATAGCTACGAGCAGTACTTC
TRBV7-6,NA,few,TRBJ2-1,CASSPLGRGEQFF,TGTGCCAGCAGCCCCCTGGGGCGCGGTGAGCAGTTCTTC
TRBV27,NA,few,TRBJ2-7,CASSLDRMGEQYF,TGTGCCAGCAGTTTAGACAGGATGGGCGAGCAGTACTTC
TRBV6-5,NA,few,TRBJ2-6,CASSYSSTSYLPGANVLTF,TGTGCCAGCAGTTACTCGAGTACTAGCTACCTCCCTGGGGCCAACGTCCTGACTTTC
TRBV5-1,NA,few,TRBJ2-5,CASSPSSSDQETQYF,TGCGCCAGCAGCCCCTCGTCTAGCGACCAAGAGACCCAGTACTTC
TRBV28,NA,few,TRBJ2-3,CASKGGEGHLGDTQYF,TGTGCCAGTAAAGGGGGGGAGGGCCACCTTGGTGATACGCAGTATTTT
TRBV12-3/TRBV12-4,NA,few,TRBJ2-5,CASSPTGIIKTQYF,TGTGCCAGCAGTCCCACAGGGATAATTAAGACCCAGTACTTC
TRBV7-2,NA,NA,TRBJ2-3,CASSYLSWGSTDTQYF,TGTGCCAGCAGCTACCTATCTTGGGGAAGCACAGATACGCAGTATTTT
TRBV7-3,TRBD2,few,TRBJ2-1,CASSLGGRAFDEQFF,TGTGCCAGCAGCTTAGGGGGGAGGGCCTTCGATGAGCAGTTCTTC
TRBV5-1,TRBD2,NA,TRBJ2-3,CASSGSGRLGDTQYF,TGCGCCAGCAGCGGAAGCGGGAGATTAGGAGATACGCAGTATTTT
TRBV6-1,NA,NA,TRBJ2-7,CASNPQAPYEQYF,TGTGCCAGCAATCCGCAAGCCCCCTACGAGCAGTACTTC
TRBV28,NA,NA,TRBJ2-7,CASSFSRAPYVQYF,TGTGCCAGCAGTTTTAGCAGGGCGCCCTACGTGCAGTACTTC
TRBV10-3,NA,NA,TRBJ2-7,CAISGAQSSYEQYF,TGTGCCATCAGTGGGGCCCAGAGCTCCTACGAGCAGTACTTC
TRBV20-1,TRBD2,NA,TRBJ2-7,CSAHGGGRSIYEQYF,TGCAGTGCCCACGGGGGGGGGAGATCTATTTACGAGCAGTACTTC
TRBV11-1,NA,NA,TRBJ2-2,CASSLRQILPPNTGELFF,TGTGCCAGCAGCTTAAGACAGATCCTACCTCCGAACACCGGGGAGCTGTTTTTT
TRBV6-6,TRBD2,few,TRBJ2-7,CASSYRGGSEQYF,TGTGCCAGCAGTTACAGGGGCGGGAGCGAGCAGTACTTC
TRBV24-1,NA,NA,TRBJ2-3,CATLSVPVAGADTQYF,TGTGCCACCCTTTCGGTCCCGGTGGCAGGGGCAGATACGCAGTATTTT
TRBV6-1,NA,few,TRBJ2-4,CASSETLAKNIQYF,TGTGCCAGCAGCGAAACACTAGCCAAAAACATTCAGTACTTC
TRBV5-5,NA,few,TRBJ2-7,CASSQRWGEGYEQYF,TGTGCCAGCAGCCAAAGATGGGGAGAGGGCTACGAGCAGTACTTC
TRBV7-2,NA,few,TRBJ2-3,CASSFWSSWTKDTQYF,TGTGCCAGCAGCTTTTGGTCTAGCTGGACTAAAGATACGCAGTATTTT
TRBV6-5,TRBD2,NA,TRBJ2-1,CASSYLDSGAEQFF,TGTGCCAGCAGTTACTTGGATAGCGGGGCTGAGCAGTTCTTC
TRBV5-6,NA,few,TRBJ1-2,CASSLGARGSYTF,TGTGCCAGCAGCTTGGGCGCCCGGGGCTCCTACACCTTC
TRBV19,TRBD2,NA,TRBJ2-3,CASSAGGADTQYF,TGTGCCAGTAGTGCGGGAGGGGCAGATACGCAGTATTTT
TRBV11-2,NA,NA,TRBJ2-7,CASLGGPSYEQYF,TGTGCCAGCCTTGGGGGGCCCTCTTACGAGCAGTACTTC
TRBV15,TRBD1,NA,TRBJ2-5,CATRADRDQETQYF,TGTGCCACCAGAGCGGACAGGGACCAAGAGACCCAGTACTTC